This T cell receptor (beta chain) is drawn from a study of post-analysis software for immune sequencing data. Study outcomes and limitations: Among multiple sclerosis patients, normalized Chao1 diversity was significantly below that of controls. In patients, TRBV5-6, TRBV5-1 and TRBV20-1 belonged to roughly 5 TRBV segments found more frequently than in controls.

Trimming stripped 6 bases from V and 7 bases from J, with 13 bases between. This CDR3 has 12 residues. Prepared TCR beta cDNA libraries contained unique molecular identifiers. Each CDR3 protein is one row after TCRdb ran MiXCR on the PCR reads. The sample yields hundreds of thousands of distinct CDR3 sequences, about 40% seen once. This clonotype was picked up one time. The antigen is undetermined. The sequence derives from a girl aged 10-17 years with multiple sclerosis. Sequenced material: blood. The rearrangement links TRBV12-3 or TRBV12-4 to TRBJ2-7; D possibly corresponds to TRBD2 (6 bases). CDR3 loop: CASSRIAEEQYF. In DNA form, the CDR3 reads TGTGCCAGCAGCCGTATAGCGGAAGAGCAGTACTTC.